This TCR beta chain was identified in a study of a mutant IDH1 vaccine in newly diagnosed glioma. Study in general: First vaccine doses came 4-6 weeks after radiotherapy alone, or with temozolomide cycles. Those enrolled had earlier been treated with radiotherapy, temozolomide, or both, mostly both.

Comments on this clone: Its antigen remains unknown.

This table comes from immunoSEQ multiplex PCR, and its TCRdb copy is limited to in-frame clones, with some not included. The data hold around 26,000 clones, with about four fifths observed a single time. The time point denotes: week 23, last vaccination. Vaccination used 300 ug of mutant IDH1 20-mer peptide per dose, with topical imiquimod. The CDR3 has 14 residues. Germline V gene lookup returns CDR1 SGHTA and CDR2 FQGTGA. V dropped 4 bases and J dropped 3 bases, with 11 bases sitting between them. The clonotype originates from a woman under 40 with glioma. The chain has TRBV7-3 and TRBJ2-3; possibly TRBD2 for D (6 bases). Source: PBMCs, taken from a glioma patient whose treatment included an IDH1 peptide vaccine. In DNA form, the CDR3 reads TGTGCCAGCAGCTCCCCGGGGGTGACAGATACGCAGTATTTT. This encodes CASSSPGVTDTQYF.